The clone carrying this T cell receptor (beta chain) was seen many times. The sample is drawn from a study of T cells after yellow fever vaccination. In the study overall: A sort based on CD3, CD45RA, CCR7 and CD95 yielded the EM, EMRA, CM and Tscm memory subsets. Whole-study results and caveats: Most primary-vaccination clones reappeared after the booster (approximately 95% CD4, 85% to 90% CD8). A faster peak, day 5 versus 15, was reached by the weaker secondary response.

The CDR3 consists of 15 residues. The ends were cut back, 0 bases at V and 6 bases at J, with 12 bases in the middle. CDR1 is DFQATT, CDR2 SNEGSKA, per germline (reference sequence). The 5'RACE template-switching step produced TCR cDNA and added a universal primer site and UMIs. MiXCR was run by TCRdb on the 5' RACE reads, yielding one entry per CDR3 protein. The table has 30,000 to 40,000 distinct CDR3 sequences, less than 8% seen once. The source of this sequence is a young man who received the YFV17D yellow fever vaccine. J is TRBJ1-6 and V is TRBV20-1, with a possible D match to TRBD1 (5 bases). The source was PBMCs, either bulk or a sorted T-cell subset (CD4+, CD8+, memory, or dextramer-sorted; not recorded which), collected on the day of the first yellow fever vaccination. As DNA, the CDR3 is TGCAGTGCTAGAGATGGCGGACAAATTAATTCACCCCTCCACTTT. Protein: CSARDGGQINSPLHF.